The entry below describes one T cell receptor beta chain. The data were obtained in a study of blood T cell repertoires in COVID-19. The length of the CDR3 is 15 residues. The germline CDR1 and CDR2 sequences are LGHNA and YSLEER. Trimming took off 3 bases at V and 1 base at J, with 12 bases between the two ends. TCRdb's table, derived via immunoSEQ multiplex PCR, lists solely in-frame clones and lacks some. The table records some 43,000 clones, about 81% of them present only once. Sequencing was done on a sample of peripheral blood. V is TRBV4-3 and J is TRBJ1-2; no clear D gene. The clonotype was recovered from a middle-aged man with active or convalescent COVID-19. The CDR3 nucleotides are TGCGCCAGCAGCCAGTTGGGTCGGGATAACTATGGCTACACCTTC. Protein product: CASSQLGRDNYGYTF.